This TCR beta chain is from a study of CD8 T cells in ankylosing spondylitis. Study-wide results and limits: Disease-associated clones were reportedly significantly overrepresented in matched ankylosing spondylitis synovial fluid. Relatively scarce in peripheral blood, disease-linked clones were CD8+.

TCRdb re-called the 5' RACE reads through MiXCR, storing one row per CDR3 protein. Altogether some 150,000 distinct CDR3 sequences are present, over 10% being singletons, with the ten largest covering about 4%. The CDR3 sequence is 13 residues long. V was shortened by 2 bases and J by 1 base, with 7 bases between the two germline ends. The germline CDR1 and CDR2 sequences are SGDLS and YYNGEE. Ten or more counts support this clonotype. Its antigen remains unidentified. The V gene is TRBV9, the J gene TRBJ2-7, with D possibly TRBD1 on 5 matching bases. The sequencing sample was made of blood, either unsorted or a sorted T cell fraction (not recorded which). This receptor was obtained from a female donor with ankylosing spondylitis or in good health (not recorded which). CDR3 DNA: TGTGCCAGCAGCGTTGGGGCGTCCTACGAGCAGTACTTC. Translating gives CASSVGASYEQYF.